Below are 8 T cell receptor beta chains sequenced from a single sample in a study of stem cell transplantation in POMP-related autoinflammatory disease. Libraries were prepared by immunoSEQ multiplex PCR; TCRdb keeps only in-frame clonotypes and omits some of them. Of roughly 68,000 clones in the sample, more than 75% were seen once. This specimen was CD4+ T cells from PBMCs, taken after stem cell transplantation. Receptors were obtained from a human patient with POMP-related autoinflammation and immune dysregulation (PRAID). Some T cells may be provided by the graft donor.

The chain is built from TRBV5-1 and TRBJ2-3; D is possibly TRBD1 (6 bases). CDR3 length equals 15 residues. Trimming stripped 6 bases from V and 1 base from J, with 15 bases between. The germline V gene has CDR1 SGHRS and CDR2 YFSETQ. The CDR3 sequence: CASNLQGSGTDTQYF. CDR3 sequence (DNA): TGCGCCAGCAACCTACAGGGCAGTGGCACAGATACGCAGTATTTT.

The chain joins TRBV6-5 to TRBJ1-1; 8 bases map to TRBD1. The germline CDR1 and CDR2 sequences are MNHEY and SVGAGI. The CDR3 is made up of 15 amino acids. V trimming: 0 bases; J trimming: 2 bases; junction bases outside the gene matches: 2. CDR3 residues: CASSYSGQANTEAFF. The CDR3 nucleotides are TGTGCCAGCAGTTACTCGGGACAGGCCAACACTGAAGCTTTCTTT.

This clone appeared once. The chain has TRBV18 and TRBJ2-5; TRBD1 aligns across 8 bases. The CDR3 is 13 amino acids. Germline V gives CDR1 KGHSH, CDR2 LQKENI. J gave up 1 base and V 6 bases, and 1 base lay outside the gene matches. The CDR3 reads CASSDRVQETQYF. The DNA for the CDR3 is TGTGCCAGCTCGGACAGGGTCCAAGAGACCCAGTACTTC.

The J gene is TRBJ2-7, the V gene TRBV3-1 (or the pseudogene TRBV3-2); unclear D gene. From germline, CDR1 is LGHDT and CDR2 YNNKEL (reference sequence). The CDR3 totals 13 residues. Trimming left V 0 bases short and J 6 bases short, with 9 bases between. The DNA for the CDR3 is TGTGCCAGCAGCCAAGATCCACGGTCCGAGCAGTACTTC. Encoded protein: CASSQDPRSEQYF.

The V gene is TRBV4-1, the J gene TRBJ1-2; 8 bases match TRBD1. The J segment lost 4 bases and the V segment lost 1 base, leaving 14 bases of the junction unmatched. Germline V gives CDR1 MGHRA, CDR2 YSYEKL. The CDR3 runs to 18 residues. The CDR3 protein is CASSQVGRGLLLGYGYTF. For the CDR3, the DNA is TGCGCCAGCAGCCAAGTCGGCAGGGGGCTGCTTTTGGGCTATGGCTACACCTTC.

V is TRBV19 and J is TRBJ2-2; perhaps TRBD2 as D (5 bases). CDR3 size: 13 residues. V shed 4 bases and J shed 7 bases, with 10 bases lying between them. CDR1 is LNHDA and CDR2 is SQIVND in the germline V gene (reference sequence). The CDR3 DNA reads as TGTGCCAGTAGTACCTCTAGCATCGGGGAGCTGTTTTTT. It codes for CASSTSSIGELFF. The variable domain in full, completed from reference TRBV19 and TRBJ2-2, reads DGGITQSPKYLFRKEGQNVTLSCEQNLNHDAMYWYRQDPGQGLRLIYYSQIVNDFQKGDIAEGYSVSREKKESFPLTVTSAQKNPTAFYLCASSTSSIGELFFGEGSRLTVL.

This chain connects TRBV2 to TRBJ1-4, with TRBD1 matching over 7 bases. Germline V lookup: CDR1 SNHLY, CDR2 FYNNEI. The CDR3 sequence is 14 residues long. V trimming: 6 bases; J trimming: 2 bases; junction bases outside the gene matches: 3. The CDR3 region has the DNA TGTGCCAGCAGGGGGACAGTCACTAATGAAAAACTGTTTTTT. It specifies CASRGTVTNEKLFF.

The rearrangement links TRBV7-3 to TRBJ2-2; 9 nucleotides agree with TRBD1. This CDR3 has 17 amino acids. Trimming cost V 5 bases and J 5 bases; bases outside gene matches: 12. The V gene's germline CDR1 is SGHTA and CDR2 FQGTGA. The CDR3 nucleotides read TGTGCCAGCAGCAAACGAATTGGACAGGGGCAAACCGGGGAGCTGTTTTTT. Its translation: CASSKRIGQGQTGELFF.